This T cell receptor beta chain is drawn from a study of cytomegalovirus exposure and HLA in healthy donors. Regarding the study as a whole: Across all donors, roughly uniform sequencing depth was an assumption of the presence/absence analyses. Under in vitro conditions, three CMV-associated chains were confirmed as specific for CMV antigens.

A note on this clone: Its antigen is not identified.

Primers included in the PCR were 60 Vbeta and 13 Jbeta primers. Authors' data handling: Unique TCR beta chains numbered approximately 80 million in a later analysis, with approximately 10 million shared. Repertoires were generated with immunoSEQ multiplex PCR, while TCRdb's copy carries only in-frame clones and drops some. V and J calls and clone size are as listed in that table; D and trimming were resolved from the DNA. The sample carries under 250,000 clones, 75% to 80% recorded once. Sequenced sample: PBMCs. This sequence originates from a male donor in good health and CMV-seronegative.

CDR3 DNA sequence: TGTGCCAGCAGCGTCGGGACAGCTGGAAACACCATATATTTT. This codes for CASSVGTAGNTIYF. This rearrangement joins TRBV6-1 to TRBJ1-3, with TRBD1 identical over 7 bases. With V trimmed by 6 bases and J by 2 bases, 4 bases remained unmatched. CDR1 and CDR2 from the germline V gene are MNHNS and SASEGT. The CDR3 covers 14 residues.